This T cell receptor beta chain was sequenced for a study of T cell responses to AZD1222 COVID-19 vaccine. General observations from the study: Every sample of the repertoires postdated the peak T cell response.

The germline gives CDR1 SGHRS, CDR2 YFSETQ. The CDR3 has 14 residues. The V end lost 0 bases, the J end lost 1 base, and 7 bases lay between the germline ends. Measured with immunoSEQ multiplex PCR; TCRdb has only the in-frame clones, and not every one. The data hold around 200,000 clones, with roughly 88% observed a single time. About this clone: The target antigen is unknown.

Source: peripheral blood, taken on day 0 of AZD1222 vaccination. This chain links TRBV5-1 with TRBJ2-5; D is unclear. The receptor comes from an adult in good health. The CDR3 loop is CASSLGLVQETQYF. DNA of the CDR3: TGCGCCAGCAGCTTGGGACTGGTCCAAGAGACCCAGTACTTC.